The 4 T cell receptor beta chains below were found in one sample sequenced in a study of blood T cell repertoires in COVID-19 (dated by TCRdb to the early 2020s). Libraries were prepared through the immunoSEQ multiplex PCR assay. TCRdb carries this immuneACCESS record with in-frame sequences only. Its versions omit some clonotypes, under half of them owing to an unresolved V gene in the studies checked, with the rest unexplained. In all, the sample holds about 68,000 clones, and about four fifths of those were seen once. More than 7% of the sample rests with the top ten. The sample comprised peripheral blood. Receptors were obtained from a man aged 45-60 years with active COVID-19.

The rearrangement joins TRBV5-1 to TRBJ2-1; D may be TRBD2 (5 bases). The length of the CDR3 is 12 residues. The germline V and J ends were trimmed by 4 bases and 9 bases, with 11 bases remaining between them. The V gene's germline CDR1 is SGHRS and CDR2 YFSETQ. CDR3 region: CASSPGLTEQFF. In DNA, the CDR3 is TGCGCCAGCAGCCCGGGATTGACTGAGCAGTTCTTC.

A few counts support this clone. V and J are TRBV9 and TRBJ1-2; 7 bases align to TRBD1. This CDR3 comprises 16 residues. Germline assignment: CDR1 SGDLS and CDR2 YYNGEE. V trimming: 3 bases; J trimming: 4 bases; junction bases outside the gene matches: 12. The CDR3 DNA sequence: TGTGCCAGCAGCGCATCGTTTTCCGGGACAGCCTATGGCTACACCTTC. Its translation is CASSASFSGTAYGYTF.

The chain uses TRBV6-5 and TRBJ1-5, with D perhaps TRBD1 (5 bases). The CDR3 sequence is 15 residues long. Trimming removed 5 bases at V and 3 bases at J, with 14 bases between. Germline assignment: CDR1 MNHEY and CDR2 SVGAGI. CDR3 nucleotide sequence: TGTGCCAGCAGTCCCCTCGCAGGGCTCAATCAGCCCCAGCATTTT. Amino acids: CASSPLAGLNQPQHF.

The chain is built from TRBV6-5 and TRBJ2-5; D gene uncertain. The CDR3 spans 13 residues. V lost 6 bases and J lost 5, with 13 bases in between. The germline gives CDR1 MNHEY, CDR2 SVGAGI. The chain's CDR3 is CASRFGSRETQYF. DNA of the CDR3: TGTGCCAGCAGATTCGGTAGTCGGGAGACCCAGTACTTC.